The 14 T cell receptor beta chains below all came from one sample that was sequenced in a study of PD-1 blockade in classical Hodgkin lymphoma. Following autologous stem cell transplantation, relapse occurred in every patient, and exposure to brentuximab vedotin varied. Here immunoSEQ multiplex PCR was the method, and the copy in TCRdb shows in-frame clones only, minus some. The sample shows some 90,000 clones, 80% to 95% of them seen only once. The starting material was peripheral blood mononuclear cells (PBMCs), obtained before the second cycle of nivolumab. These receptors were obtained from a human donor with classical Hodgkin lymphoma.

CDR3 coding DNA: TGTGCCAGCAGCTCCCAGGGGGGAAGGAATCAGCCCCAGCATTTT. Translating gives CASSSQGGRNQPQHF. V and J are TRBV7-8 and TRBJ1-5; 7 bases match TRBD1. Losses at the gene ends were 4 bases for V and 4 bases for J; bases not matched to a gene: 7. The V gene's germline CDR1 is SGHVS and CDR2 FQNEAQ. This CDR3 is 15 amino acids long.

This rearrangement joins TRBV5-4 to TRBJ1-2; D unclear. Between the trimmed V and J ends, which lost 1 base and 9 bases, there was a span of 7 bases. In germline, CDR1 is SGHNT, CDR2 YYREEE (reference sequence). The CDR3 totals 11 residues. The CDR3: CASSLSGSYTF. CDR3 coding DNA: TGTGCCAGCAGCTTGTCAGGAAGCTACACCTTC. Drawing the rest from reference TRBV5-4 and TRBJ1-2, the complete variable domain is ETGVTQSPTHLIKTRGQQVTLRCSSQSGHNTVSWYQQALGQGPQFIFQYYREEENGRGNFPPRFSGLQFPNYSSELNVNALELDDSALYLCASSLSGSYTFGSGTRLTVV.

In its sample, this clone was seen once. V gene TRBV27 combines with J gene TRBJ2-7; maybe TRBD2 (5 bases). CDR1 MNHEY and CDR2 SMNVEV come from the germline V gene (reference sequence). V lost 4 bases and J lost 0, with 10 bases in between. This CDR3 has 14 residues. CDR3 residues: CASSSPGVSYEQYF. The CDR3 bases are TGTGCCAGCAGTTCCCCCGGGGTCTCCTACGAGCAGTACTTC.

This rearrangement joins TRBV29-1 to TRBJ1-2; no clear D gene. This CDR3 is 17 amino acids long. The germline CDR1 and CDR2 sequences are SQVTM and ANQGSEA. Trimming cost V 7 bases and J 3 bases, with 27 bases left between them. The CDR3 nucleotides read TGCAGCGCCCTGGGTCGGATAGGGCCAAGAGCTGACTATGGCTACACCTTC. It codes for CSALGRIGPRADYGYTF.

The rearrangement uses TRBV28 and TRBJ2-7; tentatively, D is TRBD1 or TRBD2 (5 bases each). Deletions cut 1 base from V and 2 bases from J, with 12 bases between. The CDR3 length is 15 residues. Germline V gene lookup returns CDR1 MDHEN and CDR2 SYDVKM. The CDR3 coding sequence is TGTGCCAGCAGTTTATTGGGGACCGCTGCCTACGAGCAGTACTTC. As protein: CASSLLGTAAYEQYF.

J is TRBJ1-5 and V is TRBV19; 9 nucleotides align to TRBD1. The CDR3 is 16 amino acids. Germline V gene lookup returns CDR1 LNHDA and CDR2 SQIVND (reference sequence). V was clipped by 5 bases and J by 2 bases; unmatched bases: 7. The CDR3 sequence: CASSRDREGGNQPQHF. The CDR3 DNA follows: TGTGCCAGTAGTCGGGACAGGGAAGGTGGCAATCAGCCCCAGCATTTT.

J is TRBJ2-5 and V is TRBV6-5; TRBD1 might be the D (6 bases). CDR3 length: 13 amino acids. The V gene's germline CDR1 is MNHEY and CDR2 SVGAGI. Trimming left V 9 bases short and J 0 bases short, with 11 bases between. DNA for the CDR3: TGTGCCAGTATGAGGGGGTACCAAGAGACCCAGTACTTC. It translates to CASMRGYQETQYF.

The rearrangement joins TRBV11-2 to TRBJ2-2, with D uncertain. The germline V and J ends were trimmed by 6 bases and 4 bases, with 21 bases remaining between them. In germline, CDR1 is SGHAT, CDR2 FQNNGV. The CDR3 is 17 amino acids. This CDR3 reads CASRHYSSGFGTGELFF. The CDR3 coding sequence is TGTGCCAGCAGACACTACTCGTCCGGTTTTGGCACCGGGGAGCTGTTTTTT.

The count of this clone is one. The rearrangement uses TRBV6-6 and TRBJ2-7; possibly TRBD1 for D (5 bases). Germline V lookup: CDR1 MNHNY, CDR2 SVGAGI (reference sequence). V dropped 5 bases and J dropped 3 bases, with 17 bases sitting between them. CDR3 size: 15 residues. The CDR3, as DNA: TGTGCCAGCAGTCGACAGCCCCAGCCGGACTACGAGCAGTACTTC. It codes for CASSRQPQPDYEQYF.

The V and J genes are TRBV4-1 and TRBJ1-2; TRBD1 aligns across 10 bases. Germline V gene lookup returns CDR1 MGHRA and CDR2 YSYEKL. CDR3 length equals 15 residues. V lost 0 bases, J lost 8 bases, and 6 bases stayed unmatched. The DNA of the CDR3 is TGCGCCAGCAGCCAAGATCCCGGACAGGGGGACGGCTACACCTTC. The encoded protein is CASSQDPGQGDGYTF.

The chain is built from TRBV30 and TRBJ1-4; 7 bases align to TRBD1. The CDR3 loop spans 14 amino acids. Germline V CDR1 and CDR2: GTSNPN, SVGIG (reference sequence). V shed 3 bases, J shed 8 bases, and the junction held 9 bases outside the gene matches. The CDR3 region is CAWRITGAREKLFF. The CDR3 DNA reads TGTGCCTGGAGGATTACAGGGGCCCGAGAAAAACTGTTTTTT. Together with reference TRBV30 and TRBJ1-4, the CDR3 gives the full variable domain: SQTIHQWPATLVQPVGSPLSLECTVEGTSNPNLYWYRQAAGRGLQLLFYSVGIGQISSEVPQNLSASRPQDRQFILSSKKLLLSDSGFYLCAWRITGAREKLFFGSGTQLSVL.

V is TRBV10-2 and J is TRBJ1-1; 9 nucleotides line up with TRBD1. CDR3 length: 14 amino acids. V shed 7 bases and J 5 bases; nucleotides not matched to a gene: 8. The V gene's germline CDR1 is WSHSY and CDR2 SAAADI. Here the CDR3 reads CASTLQGASTEAFF. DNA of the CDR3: TGCGCCAGCACCCTACAGGGGGCGAGTACTGAAGCTTTCTTT.

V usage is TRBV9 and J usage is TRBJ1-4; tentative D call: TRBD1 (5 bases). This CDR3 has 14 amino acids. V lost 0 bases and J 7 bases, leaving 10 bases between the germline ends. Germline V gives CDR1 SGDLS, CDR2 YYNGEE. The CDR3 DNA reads TGTGCCAGCAGCGTAGGGCAGGGAGGTGAAAAACTGTTTTTT. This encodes CASSVGQGGEKLFF.

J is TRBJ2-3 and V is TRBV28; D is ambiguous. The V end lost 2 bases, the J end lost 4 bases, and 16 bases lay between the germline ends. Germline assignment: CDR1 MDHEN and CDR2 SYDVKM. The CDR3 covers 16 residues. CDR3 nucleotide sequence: TGTGCCAGCAGTTTACAAGGCCCCGTGGACGCAGATACGCAGTATTTT. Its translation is CASSLQGPVDADTQYF.